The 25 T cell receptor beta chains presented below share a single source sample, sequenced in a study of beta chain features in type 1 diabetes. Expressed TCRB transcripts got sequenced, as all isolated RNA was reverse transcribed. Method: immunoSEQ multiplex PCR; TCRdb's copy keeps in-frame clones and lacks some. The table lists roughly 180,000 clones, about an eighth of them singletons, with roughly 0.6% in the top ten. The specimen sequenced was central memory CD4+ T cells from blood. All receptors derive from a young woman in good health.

CDR3 in DNA: TGTGCCAGCAGCTTGGCAGGGCCTAGCACAGATACGCAGTATTTT. Protein product: CASSLAGPSTDTQYF. The chain employs TRBV5-6 and TRBJ2-3; TRBD1 is a possible D gene (5 bases). With 0 bases removed from V and 0 bases from J, the gap between germline ends came to 8 bases. CDR3 length equals 15 residues. Germline CDR1 reads SGHDT; CDR2 reads YYEEEE.

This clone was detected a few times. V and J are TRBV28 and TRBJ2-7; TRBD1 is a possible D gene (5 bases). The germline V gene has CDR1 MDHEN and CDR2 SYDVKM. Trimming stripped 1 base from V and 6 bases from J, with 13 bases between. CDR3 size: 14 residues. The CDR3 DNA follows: TGTGCCAGCAGTTTATTGCAGGGAAGGGGCGAGCAGTACTTC. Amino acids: CASSLLQGRGEQYF.

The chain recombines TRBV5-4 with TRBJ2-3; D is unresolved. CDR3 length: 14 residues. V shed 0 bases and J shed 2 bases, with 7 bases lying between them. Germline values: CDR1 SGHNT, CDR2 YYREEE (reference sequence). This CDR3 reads CASSLGGFTDTQYF. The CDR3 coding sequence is TGTGCCAGCAGCTTGGGCGGCTTCACAGATACGCAGTATTTT.

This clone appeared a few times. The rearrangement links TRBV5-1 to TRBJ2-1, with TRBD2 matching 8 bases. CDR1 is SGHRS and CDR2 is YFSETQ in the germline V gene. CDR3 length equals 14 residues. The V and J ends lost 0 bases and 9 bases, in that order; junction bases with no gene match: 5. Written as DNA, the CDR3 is TGCGCCAGCAGCTTGGACGGGAGGGCCGGTGAGCAGTTCTTC. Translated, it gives CASSLDGRAGEQFF.

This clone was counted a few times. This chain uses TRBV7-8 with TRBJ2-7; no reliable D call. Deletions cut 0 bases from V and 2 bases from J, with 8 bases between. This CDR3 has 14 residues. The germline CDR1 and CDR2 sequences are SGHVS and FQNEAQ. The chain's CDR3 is CASSLAITTYEQYF. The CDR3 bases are TGTGCCAGCAGCTTAGCGATCACAACCTACGAGCAGTACTTC.

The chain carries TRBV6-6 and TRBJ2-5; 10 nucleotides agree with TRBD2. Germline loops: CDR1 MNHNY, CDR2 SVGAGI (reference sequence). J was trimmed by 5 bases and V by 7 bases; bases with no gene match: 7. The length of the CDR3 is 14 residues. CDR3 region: CASTSGRLRETQYF. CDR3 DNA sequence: TGTGCCAGCACTAGCGGGAGACTTAGGGAGACCCAGTACTTC.

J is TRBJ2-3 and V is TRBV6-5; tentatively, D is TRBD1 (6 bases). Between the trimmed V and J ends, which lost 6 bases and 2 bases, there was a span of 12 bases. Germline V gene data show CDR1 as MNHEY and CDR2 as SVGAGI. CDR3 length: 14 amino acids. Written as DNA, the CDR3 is TGTGCCAGCAGCCGCGACAGGCTCACAGATACGCAGTATTTT. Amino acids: CASSRDRLTDTQYF.

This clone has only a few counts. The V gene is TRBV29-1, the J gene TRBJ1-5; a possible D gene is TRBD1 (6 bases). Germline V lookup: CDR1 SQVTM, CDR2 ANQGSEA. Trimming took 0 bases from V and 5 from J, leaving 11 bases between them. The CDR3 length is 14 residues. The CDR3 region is CSVEDSEGDQPQHF. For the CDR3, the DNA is TGCAGCGTTGAAGATTCCGAGGGGGATCAGCCCCAGCATTTT.

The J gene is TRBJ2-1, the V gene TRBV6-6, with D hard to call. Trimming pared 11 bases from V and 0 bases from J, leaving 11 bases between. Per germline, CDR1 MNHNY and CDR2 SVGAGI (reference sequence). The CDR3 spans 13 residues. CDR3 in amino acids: CASRPVSYNEQFF. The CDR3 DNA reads TGTGCCTCCCGTCCGGTCTCCTACAATGAGCAGTTCTTC.

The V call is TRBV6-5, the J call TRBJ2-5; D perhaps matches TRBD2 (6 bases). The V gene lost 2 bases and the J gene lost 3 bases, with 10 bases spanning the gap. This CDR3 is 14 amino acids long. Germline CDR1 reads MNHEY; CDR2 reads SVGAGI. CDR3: CASSYVEGEETQYF. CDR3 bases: TGTGCCAGCAGTTACGTGGAGGGAGAAGAGACCCAGTACTTC.

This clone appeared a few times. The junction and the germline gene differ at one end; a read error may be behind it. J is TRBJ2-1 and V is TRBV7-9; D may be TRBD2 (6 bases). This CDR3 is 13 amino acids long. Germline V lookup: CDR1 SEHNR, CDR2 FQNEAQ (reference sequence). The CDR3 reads CASSLPPAGGLVF. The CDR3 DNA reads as TGTGCCAGCAGCTTACCACCGGCCGGGGGTTTGGTCTTC.

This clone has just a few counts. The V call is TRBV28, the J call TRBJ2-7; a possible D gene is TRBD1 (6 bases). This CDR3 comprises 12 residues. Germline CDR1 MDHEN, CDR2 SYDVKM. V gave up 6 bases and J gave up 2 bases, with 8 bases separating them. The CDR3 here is CASRQGTYEQYF. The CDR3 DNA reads TGTGCCAGCAGACAGGGTACCTACGAGCAGTACTTC.

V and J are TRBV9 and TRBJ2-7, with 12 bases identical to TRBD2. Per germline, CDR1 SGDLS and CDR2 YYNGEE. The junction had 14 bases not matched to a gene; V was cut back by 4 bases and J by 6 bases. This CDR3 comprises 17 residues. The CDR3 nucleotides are TGTGCCAGCAGCCCCCGACTAGCGGGAGAGGCGGGTTCCGAGCAGTACTTC. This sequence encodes CASSPRLAGEAGSEQYF.

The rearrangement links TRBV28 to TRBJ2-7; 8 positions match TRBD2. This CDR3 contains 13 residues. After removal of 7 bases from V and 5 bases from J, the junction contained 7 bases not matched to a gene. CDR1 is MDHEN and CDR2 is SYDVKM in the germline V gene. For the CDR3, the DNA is TGTGCCAGCACCAATGGACTAGCCCACGAGCAGTACTTC. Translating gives CASTNGLAHEQYF.

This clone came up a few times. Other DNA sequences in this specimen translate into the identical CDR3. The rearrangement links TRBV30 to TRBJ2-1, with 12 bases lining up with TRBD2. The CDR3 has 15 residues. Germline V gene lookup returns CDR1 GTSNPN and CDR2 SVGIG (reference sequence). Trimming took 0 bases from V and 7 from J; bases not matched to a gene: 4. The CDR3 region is CAWSVSSGRGNEQFF. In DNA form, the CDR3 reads TGTGCCTGGAGTGTATCTAGCGGGAGGGGAAATGAGCAGTTCTTC.

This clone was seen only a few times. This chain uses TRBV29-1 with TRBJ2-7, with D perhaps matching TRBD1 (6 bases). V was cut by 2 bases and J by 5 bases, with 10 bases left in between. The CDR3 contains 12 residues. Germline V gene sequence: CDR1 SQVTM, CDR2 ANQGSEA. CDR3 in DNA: TGCAGCGTTGAATTGGGGGCCAACGAGCAGTACTTC. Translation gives CSVELGANEQYF.

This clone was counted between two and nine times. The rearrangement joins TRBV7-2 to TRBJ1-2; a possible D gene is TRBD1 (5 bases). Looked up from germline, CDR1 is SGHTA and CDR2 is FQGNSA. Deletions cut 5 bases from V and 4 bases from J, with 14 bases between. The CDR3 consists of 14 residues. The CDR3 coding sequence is TGTGCCAGCAGCCGTGAGACAGCCCTCTATGGCTACACCTTC. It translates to CASSRETALYGYTF.

In DNA form, the CDR3 reads TGTGCCAGCAGCTCCGGGACAGGGGGTCGGGGGAACACTGAAGCTTTCTTT. This translates into CASSSGTGGRGNTEAFF. J is TRBJ1-1 and V is TRBV28; TRBD1 aligns across 11 bases. The V gene end was trimmed by 6 bases and the J gene end by 1 base; junction bases not matched to a gene: 10. This CDR3 is 17 amino acids long. Germline V gene data show CDR1 as MDHEN and CDR2 as SYDVKM. The full variable domain, rest sourced from reference TRBV28 and TRBJ1-1, is DVKVTQSSRYLVKRTGEKVFLECVQDMDHENMFWYRQDPGLGLRLIYFSYDVKMKEKGDIPEGYSVSREKKERFSLILESASTNQTSMYLCASSSGTGGRGNTEAFFGQGTRLTVV.

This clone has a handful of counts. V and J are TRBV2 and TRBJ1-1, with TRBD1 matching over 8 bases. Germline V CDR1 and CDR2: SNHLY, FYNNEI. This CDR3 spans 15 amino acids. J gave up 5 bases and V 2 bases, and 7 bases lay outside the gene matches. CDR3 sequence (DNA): TGTGCCAGCAGTGAAAGGGCGAGACAGGGGACTGAAGCTTTCTTT. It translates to CASSERARQGTEAFF. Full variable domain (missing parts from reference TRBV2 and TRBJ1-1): EPEVTQTPSHQVTQMGQEVILRCVPISNHLYFYWYRQILGQKVEFLVSFYNNEISEKSEIFDDQFSVERPDGSNFTLKIRSTKLEDSAMYFCASSERARQGTEAFFGQGTRLTVV.

The chain's CDR3 is CASSRDSLTYEQYF. In nucleotides, the CDR3 is TGTGCCAGCAGCCGGGACTCGCTAACCTACGAGCAGTACTTC. This chain links TRBV6-1 with TRBJ2-7; TRBD2 is a possible D gene (6 bases). Germline V gene lookup returns CDR1 MNHNS and CDR2 SASEGT. There are 14 residues in the CDR3. Trimming removed 6 bases from V and 2 bases from J, with 14 bases in between.

In DNA, the CDR3 is TGTGCCAGCAGCTTGAGCCCCCTGATCCACGAGCAGTACTTC. This sequence encodes CASSLSPLIHEQYF. J is TRBJ2-7 and V is TRBV7-2; D unresolved. Deletions cut 3 bases from V and 5 bases from J, with 14 bases between. The germline V gene has CDR1 SGHTA and CDR2 FQGNSA. This CDR3 has 14 amino acids. The variable domain in full, with the rest retrieved from reference TRBV7-2 and TRBJ2-7, is GAGVSQSPSNKVTEKGKDVELRCDPISGHTALYWYRQSLGQGLEFLIYFQGNSAPDKSGLPSDRFSAERTGGSVSTLTIQRTQQEDSAVYLCASSLSPLIHEQYFGPGTRLTVT.

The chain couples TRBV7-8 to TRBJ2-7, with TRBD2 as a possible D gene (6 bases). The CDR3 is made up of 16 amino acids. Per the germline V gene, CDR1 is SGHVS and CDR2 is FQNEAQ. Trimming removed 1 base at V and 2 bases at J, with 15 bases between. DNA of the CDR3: TGTGCCAGCAGCTTAGGAAGACGGGGGTTGACCTACGAGCAGTACTTC. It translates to CASSLGRRGLTYEQYF.

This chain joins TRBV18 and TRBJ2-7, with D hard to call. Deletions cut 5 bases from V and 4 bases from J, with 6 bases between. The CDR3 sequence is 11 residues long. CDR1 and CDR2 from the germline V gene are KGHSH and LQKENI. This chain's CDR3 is CASSDLYEQYF. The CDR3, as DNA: TGTGCCAGCTCAGACTTGTACGAGCAGTACTTC.

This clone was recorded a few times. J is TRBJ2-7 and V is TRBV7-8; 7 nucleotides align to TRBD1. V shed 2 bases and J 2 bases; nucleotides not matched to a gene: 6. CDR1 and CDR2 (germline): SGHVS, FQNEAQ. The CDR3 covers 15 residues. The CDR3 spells CASSLRRTGAYEQYF. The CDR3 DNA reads TGTGCCAGCAGCTTACGACGAACAGGGGCCTACGAGCAGTACTTC.

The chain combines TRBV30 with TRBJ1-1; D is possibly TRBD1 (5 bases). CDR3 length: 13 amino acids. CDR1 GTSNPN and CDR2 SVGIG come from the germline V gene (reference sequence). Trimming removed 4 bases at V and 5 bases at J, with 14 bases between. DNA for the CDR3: TGTGCCTGGAATAGGGGTTCGAGTACTGAAGCTTTCTTT. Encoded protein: CAWNRGSSTEAFF.